This T cell receptor (beta chain) was identified during a study of OX40 agonist ivuxolimab in advanced cancers. General observations from the study: CD4+ and CD8+ T cells in blood underwent clonal expansion by week 6 at 0.1 to 3.0 mg/kg. The average count of expanded clones was higher among CD8+ T cells than among CD4+.

Germline assignment: CDR1 KGHSH and CDR2 LQKENI. Trimming removed 5 bases from V and 7 bases from J, with 17 bases in between. CDR3 length: 15 amino acids. Sequencing was performed with immunoSEQ multiplex PCR; in TCRdb, only in-frame clones are kept and a portion is missing. The table has approximately 68,000 clones, approximately 80% seen once. A remark on this clone: The antigen remains undetermined.

The sample was CD4+ or CD8+ T cells sorted from blood, taken in a trial of the OX40 agonist ivuxolimab. The V and J genes are TRBV18 and TRBJ2-2; D may be TRBD1 or TRBD2 (5 bases each). The receptor comes from an adult with an advanced solid tumor such as melanoma, head and neck, liver or kidney cancer. CDR3 amino acids: CASSVRDQAHGELFF. In DNA form, the CDR3 reads TGTGCCAGCTCAGTCAGGGACCAAGCCCACGGGGAGCTGTTTTTT.